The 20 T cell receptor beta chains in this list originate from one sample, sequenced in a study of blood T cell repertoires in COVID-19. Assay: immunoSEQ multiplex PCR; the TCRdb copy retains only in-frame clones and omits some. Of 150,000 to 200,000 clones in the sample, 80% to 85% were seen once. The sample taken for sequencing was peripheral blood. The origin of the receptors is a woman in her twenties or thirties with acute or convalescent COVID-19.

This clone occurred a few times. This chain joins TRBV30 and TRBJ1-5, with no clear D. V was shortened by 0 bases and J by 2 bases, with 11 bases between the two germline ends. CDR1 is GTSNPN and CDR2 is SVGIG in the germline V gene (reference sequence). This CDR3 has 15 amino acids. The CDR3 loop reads CAWSVRTSGNQPQHF. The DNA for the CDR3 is TGTGCCTGGAGTGTACGAACTTCGGGCAATCAGCCCCAGCATTTT.

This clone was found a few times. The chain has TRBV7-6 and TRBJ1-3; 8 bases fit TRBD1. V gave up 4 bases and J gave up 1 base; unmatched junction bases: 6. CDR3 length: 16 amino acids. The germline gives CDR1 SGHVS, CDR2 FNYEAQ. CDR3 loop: CASSSQGGLSGNTIYF. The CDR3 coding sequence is TGTGCCAGCAGCTCACAGGGGGGGCTTTCTGGAAACACCATATATTTT.

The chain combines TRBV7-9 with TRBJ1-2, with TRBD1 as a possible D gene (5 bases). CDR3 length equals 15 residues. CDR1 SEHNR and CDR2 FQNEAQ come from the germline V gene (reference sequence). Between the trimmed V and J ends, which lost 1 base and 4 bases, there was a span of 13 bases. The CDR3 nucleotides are TGTGCCAGCAGCTTAGTTCCAGGACAAGTCTATGGCTACACCTTC. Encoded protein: CASSLVPGQVYGYTF.

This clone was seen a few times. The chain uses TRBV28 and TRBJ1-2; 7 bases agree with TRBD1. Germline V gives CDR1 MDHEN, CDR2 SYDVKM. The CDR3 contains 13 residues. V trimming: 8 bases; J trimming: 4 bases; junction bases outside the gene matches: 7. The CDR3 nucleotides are TGTGCCAGCTGGGGACAGCCCTTCTATGGCTACACCTTC. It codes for CASWGQPFYGYTF.

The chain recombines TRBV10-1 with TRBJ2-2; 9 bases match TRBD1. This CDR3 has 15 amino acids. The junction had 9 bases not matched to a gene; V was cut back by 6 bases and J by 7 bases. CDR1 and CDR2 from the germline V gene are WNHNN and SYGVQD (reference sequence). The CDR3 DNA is TGCGCCAGCAGCCGCGGGACAGGGAGGGTCGGGGAGCTGTTTTTT. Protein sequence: CASSRGTGRVGELFF.

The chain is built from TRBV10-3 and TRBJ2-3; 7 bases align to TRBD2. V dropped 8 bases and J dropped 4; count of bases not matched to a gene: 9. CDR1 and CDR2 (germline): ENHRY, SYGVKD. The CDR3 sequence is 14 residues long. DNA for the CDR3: TGTGCCATCTCCCGCGGGGGTCGGGCAGATACGCAGTATTTT. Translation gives CAISRGGRADTQYF.

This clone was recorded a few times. The CDR3 DNA reads as TGTGCCAGCAGTCCCGTGGGGCGGGGGCCTTCTCCAAGCTCCTACAATGAGCAGTTCTTC. Encoded protein: CASSPVGRGPSPSSYNEQFF. The rearrangement joins TRBV28 to TRBJ2-1; maybe TRBD2 (7 bases). V was trimmed by 5 bases and J by 0 bases, leaving 26 bases between them. This CDR3 has 20 residues. Germline-derived CDR1 and CDR2 are MDHEN and SYDVKM.

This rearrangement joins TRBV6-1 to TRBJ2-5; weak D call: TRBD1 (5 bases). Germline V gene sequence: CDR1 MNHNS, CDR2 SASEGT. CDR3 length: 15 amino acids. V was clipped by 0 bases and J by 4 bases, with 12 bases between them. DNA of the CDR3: TGTGCCAGCAGTGAAGCACAGGTCGTAGGAGAGACCCAGTACTTC. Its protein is CASSEAQVVGETQYF.

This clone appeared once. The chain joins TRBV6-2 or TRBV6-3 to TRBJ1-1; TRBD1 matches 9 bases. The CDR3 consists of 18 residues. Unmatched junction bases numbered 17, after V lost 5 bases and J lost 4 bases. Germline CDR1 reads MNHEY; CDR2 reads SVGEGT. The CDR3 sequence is CASSPPDRGQRSSTEAFF. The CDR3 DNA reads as TGTGCCAGCAGTCCCCCGGACAGGGGACAGAGATCAAGCACTGAAGCTTTCTTT.

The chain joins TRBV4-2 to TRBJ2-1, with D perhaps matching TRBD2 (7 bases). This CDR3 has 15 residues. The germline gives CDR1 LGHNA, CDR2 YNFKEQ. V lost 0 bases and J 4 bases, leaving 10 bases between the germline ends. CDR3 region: CASSQDRGGYNEQFF. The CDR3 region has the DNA TGTGCCAGCAGCCAAGATAGGGGGGGGTACAATGAGCAGTTCTTC.

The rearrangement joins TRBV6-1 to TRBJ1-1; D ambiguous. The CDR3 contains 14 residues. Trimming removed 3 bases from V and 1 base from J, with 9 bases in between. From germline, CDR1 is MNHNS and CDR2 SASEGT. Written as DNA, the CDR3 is TGTGCCAGCAGTGACACCCACAAGAACACTGAAGCTTTCTTT. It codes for CASSDTHKNTEAFF.

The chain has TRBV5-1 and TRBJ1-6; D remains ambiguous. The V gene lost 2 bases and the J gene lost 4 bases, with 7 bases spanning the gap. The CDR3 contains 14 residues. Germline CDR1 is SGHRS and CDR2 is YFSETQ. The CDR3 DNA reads TGCGCCAGCAGCTTTGCGAATTATAATTCACCCCTCCACTTT. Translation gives CASSFANYNSPLHF.

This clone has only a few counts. The CDR3 DNA is TGTGCCAGCAGCGTAGAGCGGGGCCCAGGGAATTCACCCCTCCACTTT. This gives the protein CASSVERGPGNSPLHF. The chain recombines TRBV9 with TRBJ1-6, with D perhaps TRBD1 (5 bases). Germline CDR1 is SGDLS and CDR2 is YYNGEE. The CDR3 spans 16 residues. V was clipped by 0 bases and J by 7 bases, with 14 bases between them.

CDR3 loop: CASSPTRRDEQFF. The CDR3 bases are TGTGCCAGCAGCCCGACCAGGAGGGATGAGCAGTTCTTC. The chain employs TRBV6-5 and TRBJ2-1; a possible D gene is TRBD2 (6 bases). Germline values: CDR1 MNHEY, CDR2 SVGAGI. The V end was cut by 6 bases, the J end by 8 bases, with 14 bases between. The CDR3 length is 13 residues.

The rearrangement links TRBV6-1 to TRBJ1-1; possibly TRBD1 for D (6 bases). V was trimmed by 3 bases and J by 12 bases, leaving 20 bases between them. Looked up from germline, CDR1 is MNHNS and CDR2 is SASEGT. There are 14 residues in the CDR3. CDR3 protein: CASSETDRLGESFF. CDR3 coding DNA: TGTGCCAGCAGTGAGACAGACAGGCTGGGTGAGTCTTTCTTT.

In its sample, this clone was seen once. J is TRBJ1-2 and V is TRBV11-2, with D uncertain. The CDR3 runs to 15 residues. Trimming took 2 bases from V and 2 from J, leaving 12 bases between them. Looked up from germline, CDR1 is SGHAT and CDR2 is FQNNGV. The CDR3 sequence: CASSLLRSPNYGYTF. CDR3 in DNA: TGTGCCAGCAGCTTATTACGGTCTCCCAACTATGGCTACACCTTC. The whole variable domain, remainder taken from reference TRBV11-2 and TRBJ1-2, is EAGVAQSPRYKIIEKRQSVAFWCNPISGHATLYWYQQILGQGPKLLIQFQNNGVVDDSQLPKDRFSAERLKGVDSTLKIQPAKLEDSAVYLCASSLLRSPNYGYTFGSGTRLTVV.

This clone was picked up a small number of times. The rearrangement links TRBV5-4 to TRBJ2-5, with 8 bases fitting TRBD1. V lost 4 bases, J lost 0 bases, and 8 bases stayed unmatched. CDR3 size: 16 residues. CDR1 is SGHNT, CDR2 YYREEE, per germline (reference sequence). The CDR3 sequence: CASSLWTGPHQETQYF. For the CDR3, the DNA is TGTGCCAGCAGCCTCTGGACAGGGCCCCACCAAGAGACCCAGTACTTC.

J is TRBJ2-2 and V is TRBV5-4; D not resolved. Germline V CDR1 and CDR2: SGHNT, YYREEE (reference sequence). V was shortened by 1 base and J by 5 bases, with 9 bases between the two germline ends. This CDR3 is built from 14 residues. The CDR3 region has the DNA TGTGCCAGCAGCTTGTATGGCGGAACCGGGGAGCTGTTTTTT. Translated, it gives CASSLYGGTGELFF.

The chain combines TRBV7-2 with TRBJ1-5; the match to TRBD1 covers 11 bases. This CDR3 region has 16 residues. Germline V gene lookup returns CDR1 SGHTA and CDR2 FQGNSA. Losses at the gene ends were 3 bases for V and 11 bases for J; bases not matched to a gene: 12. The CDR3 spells CASSFVTGTGGPTQHF. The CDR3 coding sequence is TGTGCCAGCAGCTTCGTCACCGGGACAGGGGGTCCGACCCAGCATTTT.

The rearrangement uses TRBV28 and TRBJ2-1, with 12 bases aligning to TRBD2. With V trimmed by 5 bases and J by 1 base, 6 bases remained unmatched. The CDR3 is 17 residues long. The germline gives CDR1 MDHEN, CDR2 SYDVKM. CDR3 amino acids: CASSLAGGPPSYNEQFF. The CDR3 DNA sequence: TGTGCCAGCAGTCTAGCGGGGGGGCCCCCATCCTACAATGAGCAGTTCTTC. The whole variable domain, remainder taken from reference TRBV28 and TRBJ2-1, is DVKVTQSSRYLVKRTGEKVFLECVQDMDHENMFWYRQDPGLGLRLIYFSYDVKMKEKGDIPEGYSVSREKKERFSLILESASTNQTSMYLCASSLAGGPPSYNEQFFGPGTRLTVL.